The rows below give T cell receptor beta chains drawn from one sample of a study of cytomegalovirus exposure and HLA in healthy donors. TCRdb's table, derived via immunoSEQ multiplex PCR, lists solely in-frame clones and lacks some. The table includes around 160,000 clones, around four fifths detected once. Material: PBMCs. Receptors were obtained from a man between 25 and 39 years old in good health and CMV-seropositive. The CDR3 runs from the conserved cysteine through the conserved F or W. A D gene is named only where the DNA matches it firmly. Where a row states a size, it is once, few, many or the class of an expanded clone; other rows omit it.

abundance,v_gene,j_gene,d_gene,CDR3nt,CDR3aa
.,TRBV9,TRBJ1-1,TRBD1,TGTGCCAGCAGCGCACCGGGACAGAGGGGAACTGAAGCTTTCTTT,CASSAPGQRGTEAFF
.,TRBV7-6,TRBJ2-1,TRBD2,TGTGCCAGCAGCCTCCGGACTAGCGGGGGGCATAATGAGCAGTTCTTC,CASSLRTSGGHNEQFF
.,TRBV5-1,TRBJ2-5,.,TGCGCCAGCAGCTTGATACAGGGTGGAGCAGAGACCCAGTACTTC,CASSLIQGGAETQYF
.,TRBV10-1,TRBJ2-7,TRBD2,TGCGCCACCTCCTCGACTAGCGGGGGCACGCAGTACTTC,CATSSTSGGTQYF
.,TRBV5-1,TRBJ2-2,.,TGCGCCAGCACCCCGGTACTTACCGGGGAGCTGTTTTTT,CASTPVLTGELFF
.,TRBV29-1,TRBJ2-7,TRBD1,TGCAGCGTCGAGGACAGGGGGTTTCACGAGCAGTACTTC,CSVEDRGFHEQYF
.,TRBV7-8,TRBJ1-5,TRBD1,TGTGCCAGCAGCTTAGTGGACAGGGGCAATCAGCCCCAGCATTTT,CASSLVDRGNQPQHF
.,TRBV9,TRBJ2-3,.,TGTGCCAGCAGCTTGGGCCTGTTAACAGATACGCAGTATTTT,CASSLGLLTDTQYF
few,TRBV19,TRBJ1-2,TRBD1,TGTGCCAGTAGACATCGGACAGGGAGGAGTGGCTATGGCTACACCTTC,CASRHRTGRSGYGYTF
.,TRBV5-5,TRBJ2-7,.,TGTGCCAGCAGCTTGTGGAGCGTCATCTACGAGCAGTACTTC,CASSLWSVIYEQYF
once,TRBV5-4,TRBJ2-1,TRBD2,TGTGCCAGCAGCTTGGAGTCGCGGGGGGGATACAATGAGCAGTTCTTC,CASSLESRGGYNEQFF
.,TRBV29-1,TRBJ1-4,.,TGCAGCGTTGAAGCAGGGGTGAATGAAAAACTGTTTTTT,CSVEAGVNEKLFF
.,TRBV6-1,TRBJ2-5,TRBD1,TGTGCCAGCACCTGGGACAGGGTCGTTGAGACCCAGTACTTC,CASTWDRVVETQYF
.,TRBV5-4,TRBJ2-3,.,TGTGCCAGCAGCGTAGGGGGGGCCGGAGCCTACACAGATACGCAGTATTTT,CASSVGGAGAYTDTQYF
once,TRBV5-4,TRBJ2-7,.,TGTGCCAGCAGCTTGCCCCAAGTGGGGGGGCTGGGTGAGCAGTACTTC,CASSLPQVGGLGEQYF
.,TRBV5-8,TRBJ2-7,TRBD1,TGTGCCAGCACGCGACAGGGGGACCACGAGCAGTACTTC,CASTRQGDHEQYF
.,TRBV19,TRBJ1-2,TRBD1,TGTGCCAGTAGCCCGGGACAGGGAGGTAATGGCTACACCTTC,CASSPGQGGNGYTF
few,TRBV4-2,TRBJ2-3,TRBD2,TGTGCCAGCAGCCAAGAAACGGGGAGGGCGCAGTATTTT,CASSQETGRAQYF
once,TRBV9,TRBJ2-1,.,TGTGCCAGCAGCGTAGGTCCCCACCCCGGCTACAATGAGCAGTTCTTC,CASSVGPHPGYNEQFF
.,TRBV5-5,TRBJ2-6,.,TGTGCCAGCAGCTTGGTTGTTGAGCGGAGCTCTGGGGCCAACGTCCTGACTTTC,CASSLVVERSSGANVLTF
.,TRBV5-4,TRBJ2-5,TRBD1,TGTGCCAGCAGCTGGGACAGCCAGCAAGAGACCCAGTACTTC,CASSWDSQQETQYF
.,TRBV5-1,TRBJ2-3,.,TGCGCCAGCAGCTTGGGGTTCCGACTCAACACAGATACGCAGTATTTT,CASSLGFRLNTDTQYF
.,TRBV18,TRBJ2-1,.,TGTGCCAGCTCACCGGGGGGTTCCTACAATGAGCAGTTCTTC,CASSPGGSYNEQFF
.,TRBV11-3,TRBJ2-3,TRBD1,TGTGCCAGCAGCACACGCTGGACAGGGGACAGCACAGATACGCAGTATTTT,CASSTRWTGDSTDTQYF
.,TRBV19,TRBJ2-7,.,TGTGCCAGTAGTATCATGGCAGGGGTTTCCTACGAGCAGTACTTC,CASSIMAGVSYEQYF
.,TRBV16,TRBJ1-1,.,TGTGCCAGCAGCCAATTGTCTGGGGGCGTTGTCGGGGCTTTCTTT,CASSQLSGGVVGAFF
.,TRBV4-3,TRBJ2-7,.,TGCGCCAGCAGCCAACGAGGGTTGGAGGGCTACGAGCAGTACTTC,CASSQRGLEGYEQYF
few,TRBV5-4,TRBJ2-7,TRBD1,TGTGCCAGCAGCTTGGGAGGACAGGAGGACTTCTACGAGCAGTACTTC,CASSLGGQEDFYEQYF
.,TRBV9,TRBJ1-1,.,TGTGCCAGCAGCGTGGGGCCGAACACTGAAGCTTTCTTT,CASSVGPNTEAFF
few,TRBV5-1,TRBJ1-2,.,TGCGCCAGCAGCTTGGATGGGAGGACGCGCTATGGCTACACCTTC,CASSLDGRTRYGYTF
.,TRBV7-6,TRBJ2-7,TRBD2,TGTGCCAGCAGCTTAGATGGGACTAGCGGGGACGAGCAGTACTTC,CASSLDGTSGDEQYF
.,TRBV4-1,TRBJ2-7,.,TGCGCCAGCAGCCACTCCGCCGGGACACTGGGCCAGTACTTC,CASSHSAGTLGQYF
.,TRBV6-5,TRBJ1-2,.,TGTGCCAGCAGTTACTCGTCCTACTCTCCGGTATATGGCTACACCTTC,CASSYSSYSPVYGYTF
.,TRBV5-4,TRBJ2-3,.,TGTGCCAGCAGCTTTCTAGACCTCAGCACAGATACGCAGTATTTT,CASSFLDLSTDTQYF
.,TRBV2,TRBJ2-3,TRBD2,TGTGCCAGCACCGGGGGAGGGGACTACTTATCCACAGATACGCAGTATTTT,CASTGGGDYLSTDTQYF
.,TRBV6-6,TRBJ1-5,TRBD1,TGTGCCAGCAGTTACCCGGACAGGGGGCAGGGTCAGCCCCAGCATTTT,CASSYPDRGQGQPQHF
.,TRBV6-6,TRBJ2-7,TRBD1,TGTGCCAGCAAACAAGACAGGGGGATCTCCTACGAGCAGTACTTC,CASKQDRGISYEQYF